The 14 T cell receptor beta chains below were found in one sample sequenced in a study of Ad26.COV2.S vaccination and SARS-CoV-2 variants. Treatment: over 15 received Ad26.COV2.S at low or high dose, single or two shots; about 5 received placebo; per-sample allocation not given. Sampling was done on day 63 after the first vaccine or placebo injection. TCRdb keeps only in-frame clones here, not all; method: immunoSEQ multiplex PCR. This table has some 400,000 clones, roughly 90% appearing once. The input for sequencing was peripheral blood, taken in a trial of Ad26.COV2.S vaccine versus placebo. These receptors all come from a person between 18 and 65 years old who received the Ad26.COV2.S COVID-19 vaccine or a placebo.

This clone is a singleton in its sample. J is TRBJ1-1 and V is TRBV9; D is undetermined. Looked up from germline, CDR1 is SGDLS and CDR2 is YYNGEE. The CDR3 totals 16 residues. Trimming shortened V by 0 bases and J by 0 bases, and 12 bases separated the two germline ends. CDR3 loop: CASSVVAEPMNTEAFF. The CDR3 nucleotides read TGTGCCAGCAGCGTAGTGGCGGAACCCATGAACACTGAAGCTTTCTTT.

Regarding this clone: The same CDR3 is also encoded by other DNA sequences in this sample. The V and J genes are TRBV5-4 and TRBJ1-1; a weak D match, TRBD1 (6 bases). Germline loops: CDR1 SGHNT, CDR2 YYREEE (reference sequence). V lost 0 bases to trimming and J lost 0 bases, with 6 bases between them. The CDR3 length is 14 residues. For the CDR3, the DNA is TGTGCCAGCAGCTTGGGGGGGCTGAACACTGAAGCTTTCTTT. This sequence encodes CASSLGGLNTEAFF.

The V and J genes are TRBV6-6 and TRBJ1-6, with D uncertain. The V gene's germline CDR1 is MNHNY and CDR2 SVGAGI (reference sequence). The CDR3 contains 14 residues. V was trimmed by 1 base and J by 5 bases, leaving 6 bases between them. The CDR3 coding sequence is TGTGCCAGCAGTTACTTAACTGATAATTCACCCCTCCACTTT. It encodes CASSYLTDNSPLHF.

The CDR3 DNA is TGTGCCAGCAGTCAACCCCGGACTAGCGGATCCTACGAGCAGTACTTC. It translates to CASSQPRTSGSYEQYF. The V gene is TRBV28, the J gene TRBJ2-7; 10 positions agree with TRBD2. V was clipped by 5 bases and J by 1 base; unmatched bases: 8. There are 16 residues in the CDR3. Germline CDR1 reads MDHEN; CDR2 reads SYDVKM. Variable domain in full (rest from reference TRBV28 and TRBJ2-7): DVKVTQSSRYLVKRTGEKVFLECVQDMDHENMFWYRQDPGLGLRLIYFSYDVKMKEKGDIPEGYSVSREKKERFSLILESASTNQTSMYLCASSQPRTSGSYEQYFGPGTRLTVT.

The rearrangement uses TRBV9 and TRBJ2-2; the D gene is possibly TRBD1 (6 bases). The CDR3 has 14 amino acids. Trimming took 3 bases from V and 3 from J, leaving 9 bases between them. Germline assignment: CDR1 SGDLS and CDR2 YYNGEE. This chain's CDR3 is CASSGTAYTGELFF. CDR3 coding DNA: TGTGCCAGCAGCGGGACAGCTTACACCGGGGAGCTGTTTTTT. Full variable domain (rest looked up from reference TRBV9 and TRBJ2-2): DSGVTQTPKHLITATGQRVTLRCSPRSGDLSVYWYQQSLDQGLQFLIQYYNGEERAKGNILERFSAQQFPDLHSELNLSSLELGDSALYFCASSGTAYTGELFFGEGSRLTVL.

The CDR3 coding sequence is TGTGCCAGCAGCTCCCGGGGGCAAGAGACCCAGTACTTC. This encodes CASSSRGQETQYF. The V gene is TRBV7-3, the J gene TRBJ2-5, with D possibly being TRBD2 (6 bases). The V gene lost 4 bases and the J gene lost 2 bases, with 8 bases spanning the gap. The CDR3 contains 13 residues. Germline loops: CDR1 SGHTA, CDR2 FQGTGA.

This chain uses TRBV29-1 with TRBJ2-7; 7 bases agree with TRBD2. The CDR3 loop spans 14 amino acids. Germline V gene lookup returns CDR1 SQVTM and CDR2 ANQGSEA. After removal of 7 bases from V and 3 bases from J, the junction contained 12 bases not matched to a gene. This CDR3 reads CSAAGGGGNYEQYF. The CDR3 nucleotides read TGCAGCGCCGCCGGTGGCGGGGGTAACTACGAGCAGTACTTC.

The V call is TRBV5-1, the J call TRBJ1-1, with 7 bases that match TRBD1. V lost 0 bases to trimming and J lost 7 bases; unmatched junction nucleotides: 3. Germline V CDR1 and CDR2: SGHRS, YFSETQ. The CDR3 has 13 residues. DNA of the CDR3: TGCGCCAGCAGCTTGGGGGGGACAGATGAAGCTTTCTTT. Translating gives CASSLGGTDEAFF. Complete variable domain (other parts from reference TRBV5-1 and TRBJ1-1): KAGVTQTPRYLIKTRGQQVTLSCSPISGHRSVSWYQQTPGQGLQFLFEYFSETQRNKGNFPGRFSGRQFSNSRSEMNVSTLELGDSALYLCASSLGGTDEAFFGQGTRLTVV.

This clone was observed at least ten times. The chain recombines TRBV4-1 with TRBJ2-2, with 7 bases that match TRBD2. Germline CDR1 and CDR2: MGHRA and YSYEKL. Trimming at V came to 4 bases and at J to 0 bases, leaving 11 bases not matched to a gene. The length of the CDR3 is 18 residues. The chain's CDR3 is CASSRASASGANTGELFF. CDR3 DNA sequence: TGCGCCAGCAGCCGGGCTTCGGCTAGCGGAGCGAACACCGGGGAGCTGTTTTTT.

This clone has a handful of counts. The DNA for the CDR3 is TGTGCCAGCAGCCACGATAGCGGGAGATCCTACGAGCAGTACTTC. It is translated as CASSHDSGRSYEQYF. The chain has TRBV4-2 and TRBJ2-7, with 9 nucleotides matching TRBD2. With 3 bases clipped from V and 1 base from J, the junction kept 4 bases outside the gene matches. This CDR3 has 15 residues. Germline CDR1 and CDR2: LGHNA and YNFKEQ.

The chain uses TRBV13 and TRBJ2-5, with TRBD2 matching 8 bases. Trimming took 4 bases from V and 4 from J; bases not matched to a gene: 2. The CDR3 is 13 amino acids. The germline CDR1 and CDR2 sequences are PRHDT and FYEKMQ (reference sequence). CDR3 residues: CASSSGLVETQYF. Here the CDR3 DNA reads TGTGCCAGCAGCTCGGGACTAGTAGAGACCCAGTACTTC.

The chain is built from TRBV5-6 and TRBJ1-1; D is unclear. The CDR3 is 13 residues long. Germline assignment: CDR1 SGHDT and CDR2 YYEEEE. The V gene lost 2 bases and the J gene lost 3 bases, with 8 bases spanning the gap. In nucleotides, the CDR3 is TGTGCCAGCAGCTTAGGGAGTTACACTGAAGCTTTCTTT. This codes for CASSLGSYTEAFF.

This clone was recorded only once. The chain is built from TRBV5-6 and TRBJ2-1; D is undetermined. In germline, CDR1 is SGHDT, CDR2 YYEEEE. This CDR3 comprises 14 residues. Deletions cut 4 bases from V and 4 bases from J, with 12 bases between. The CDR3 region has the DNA TGTGCCAGCAGCCGCGGCGGAAGGTACAATGAGCAGTTCTTC. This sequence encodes CASSRGGRYNEQFF. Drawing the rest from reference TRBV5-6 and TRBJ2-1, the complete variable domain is DAGVTQSPTHLIKTRGQQVTLRCSPKSGHDTVSWYQQALGQGPQFIFQYYEEEERQRGNFPDRFSGHQFPNYSSELNVNALLLGDSALYLCASSRGGRYNEQFFGPGTRLTVL.

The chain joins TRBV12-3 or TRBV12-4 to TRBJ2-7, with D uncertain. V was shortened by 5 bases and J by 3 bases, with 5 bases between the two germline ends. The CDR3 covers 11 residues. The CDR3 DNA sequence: TGTGCCAGCAGTGCTATCTACGAGCAGTACTTC. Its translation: CASSAIYEQYF.